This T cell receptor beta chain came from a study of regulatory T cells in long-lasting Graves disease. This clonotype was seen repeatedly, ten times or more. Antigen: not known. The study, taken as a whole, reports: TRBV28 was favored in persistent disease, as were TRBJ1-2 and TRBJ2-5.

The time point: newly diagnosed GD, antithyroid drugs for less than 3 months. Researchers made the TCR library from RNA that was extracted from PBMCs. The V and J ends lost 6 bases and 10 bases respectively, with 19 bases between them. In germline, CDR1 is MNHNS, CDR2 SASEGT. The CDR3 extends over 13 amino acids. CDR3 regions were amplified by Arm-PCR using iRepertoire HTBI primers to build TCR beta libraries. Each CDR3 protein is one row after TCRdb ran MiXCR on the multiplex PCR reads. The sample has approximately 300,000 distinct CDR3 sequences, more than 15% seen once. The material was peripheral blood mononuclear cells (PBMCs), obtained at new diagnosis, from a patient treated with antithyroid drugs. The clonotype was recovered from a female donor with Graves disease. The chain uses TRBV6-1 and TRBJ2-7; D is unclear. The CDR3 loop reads CASSVRNSEAQYF. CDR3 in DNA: TGTGCCAGCAGCGTAAGGAACAGCGAAGCCCAGTACTTC.